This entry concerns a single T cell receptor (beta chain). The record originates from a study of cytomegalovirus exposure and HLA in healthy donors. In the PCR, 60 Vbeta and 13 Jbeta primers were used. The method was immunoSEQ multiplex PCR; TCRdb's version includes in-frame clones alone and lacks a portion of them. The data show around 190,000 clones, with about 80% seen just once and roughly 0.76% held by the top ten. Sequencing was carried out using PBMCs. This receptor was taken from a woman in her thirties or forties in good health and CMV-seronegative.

The CDR3, as DNA: TGTGCCAGTAGTATAGGTCAGGGTATGACCGGGGAGCTGTTTTTT. It encodes CASSIGQGMTGELFF. The chain recombines TRBV19 with TRBJ2-2; D may be TRBD1 (5 bases). Germline V gives CDR1 LNHDA, CDR2 SQIVND (reference sequence). There are 15 residues in the CDR3. V was shortened by 1 base and J by 5 bases, with 11 bases between the two germline ends.